This T cell receptor (beta chain) emerged from a study of T cell changes during pregnancy in multiple sclerosis. Clones were read by immunoSEQ multiplex PCR, and TCRdb kept only the in-frame ones, dropping some. The sample consists of approximately 57,000 clones, 80% to 95% of them appearing once. The germline V gene encodes CDR1 SGHRS and CDR2 YFSETQ. This CDR3 region has 13 residues. V lost 2 bases, J lost 5 bases, and 10 bases lay in between. Only one count was recorded for this clone. The receptor was derived from a female donor in good health, enrolled as a control in a pregnancy study. This chain connects TRBV5-1 to TRBJ2-5; maybe TRBD2 (5 bases). The specimen comprised peripheral blood, sampled after pregnancy. The CDR3 DNA is TGCGCCAGCAGCTTTGGAGGATCGGAGACCCAGTACTTC. Residues: CASSFGGSETQYF.